The 8 T cell receptor beta chains in this list originate from one sample, sequenced in a study of blood T cell repertoires in COVID-19. Sequenced by immunoSEQ multiplex PCR; TCRdb stores in-frame clones only, minus some. This sample has approximately 100,000 clones; roughly 85% occur once, and the top ten carry 35% to 40%. Sequences were obtained from peripheral blood. These receptors all come from a man of 80 years or more with acute or convalescent COVID-19.

The CDR3 nucleotides read TGTGCCAGCAGCTTGGCTGGGCGTACCTCCTACGAGCAGTACTTC. As protein: CASSLAGRTSYEQYF. The gene calls are TRBV5-6 and TRBJ2-7, with no clear D. This CDR3 region has 15 residues. Looked up from germline, CDR1 is SGHDT and CDR2 is YYEEEE. Trimming removed 0 bases at V and 0 bases at J, with 10 bases between.

The chain recombines TRBV28 with TRBJ2-5; 7 positions match TRBD2. The germline CDR1 and CDR2 sequences are MDHEN and SYDVKM. This CDR3 has 18 amino acids. The V segment lost 7 bases and the J segment 6 bases; nucleotides outside the gene matches: 23. The CDR3 protein is CASNYGGWASGLQQTQYF. The CDR3 DNA reads TGTGCCAGCAACTACGGGGGGTGGGCTAGCGGCCTCCAGCAGACCCAGTACTTC. The whole variable domain, filled in from reference TRBV28 and TRBJ2-5, reads DVKVTQSSRYLVKRTGEKVFLECVQDMDHENMFWYRQDPGLGLRLIYFSYDVKMKEKGDIPEGYSVSREKKERFSLILESASTNQTSMYLCASNYGGWASGLQQTQYFGPGTRLLVL.

The V gene is TRBV6-5, the J gene TRBJ1-1; TRBD1 matches 7 bases. CDR3 length: 13 residues. The J segment lost 3 bases and the V segment lost 5 bases, leaving 3 bases of the junction unmatched. Germline CDR1 reads MNHEY; CDR2 reads SVGAGI. CDR3 in amino acids: CASSLTGDTEAFF. DNA of the CDR3: TGTGCCAGCAGTCTTACAGGGGACACTGAAGCTTTCTTT.

V usage is TRBV28 and J usage is TRBJ1-5; 9 nucleotides line up with TRBD1. The CDR3 sequence is 18 residues long. The ends lost 3 bases at V and 2 bases at J; junction bases unmatched: 11. The germline V gene encodes CDR1 MDHEN and CDR2 SYDVKM. This chain's CDR3 is CASSFLTVGQGGNQPQHF. The DNA for the CDR3 is TGTGCCAGCAGTTTCCTGACAGTGGGACAGGGAGGCAATCAGCCCCAGCATTTT.

V usage is TRBV11-3 and J usage is TRBJ2-1; 13 nucleotides align to TRBD2. From germline, CDR1 is SGHNT and CDR2 YENEEA. The CDR3 length is 19 residues. V shed 5 bases and J 7 bases; nucleotides not matched to a gene: 17. The CDR3 loop is CASSPNPRGLAGVANEQFF. In DNA form, the CDR3 reads TGTGCCAGCAGCCCGAACCCACGCGGACTAGCGGGAGTCGCGAATGAGCAGTTCTTC.

The rearrangement links TRBV7-9 to TRBJ2-6, with D uncertain. Germline assignment: CDR1 SEHNR and CDR2 FQNEAQ (reference sequence). This CDR3 is built from 16 residues. Trimming stripped 1 base from V and 0 bases from J, with 7 bases between. The CDR3: CASSLDFSSGANVLTF. In DNA form, the CDR3 reads TGTGCCAGCAGCTTAGATTTTAGCTCTGGGGCCAACGTCCTGACTTTC.

This chain links TRBV6-2 or TRBV6-3 with TRBJ2-7, with D maybe TRBD1 (6 bases). This CDR3 spans 14 amino acids. The germline V gene encodes CDR1 MNHEY and CDR2 SVGEGT. Trimming cost V 2 bases and J 7 bases, with 15 bases left between them. The CDR3 nucleotides are TGTGCCAGCAGTTACCTACAGGGAGTAGGGGAGCAGTACTTC. This gives the protein CASSYLQGVGEQYF.

The J gene is TRBJ1-4, the V gene TRBV18, with D possibly matching TRBD1 (5 bases). This CDR3 spans 13 amino acids. CDR1 is KGHSH and CDR2 is LQKENI in the germline V gene. V was cut by 1 base and J by 6 bases, with 6 bases left in between. This CDR3 reads CASSPRQYEKLFF. The CDR3 nucleotides are TGTGCCAGCTCACCACGACAGTATGAAAAACTGTTTTTT.